The T cell receptor beta chain under discussion was sequenced for a study of OX40 agonist ivuxolimab in advanced cancers. Overall study context: Every 2 weeks, patients received ivuxolimab intravenously, dosed at 0.01 to 10 mg/kg. Patients assigned to dose escalation were diagnosed with hepatocellular carcinoma, melanoma, renal cell or head and neck cancer.

Generated by immunoSEQ multiplex PCR, the TCRdb table keeps only in-frame clones and is missing some. The sample lists 60,000 to 65,000 clones; roughly 81% were seen once. No patient had autoimmune disease or received systemic immunosuppression. Peripheral blood came from all dose cohorts at three timepoints. There are 14 residues in the CDR3. Germline assignment: CDR1 SNHLY and CDR2 FYNNEI. V was clipped by 1 base and J by 5 bases; unmatched bases: 5. The chain couples TRBV2 to TRBJ2-7, with TRBD1 matching over 7 bases. The material was CD4+ or CD8+ T cells sorted from blood, obtained in a trial of the OX40 agonist ivuxolimab. This TCR was sampled from an adult with an advanced solid tumor such as melanoma, head and neck, liver or kidney cancer. The CDR3 region is CASSEVRGLDEQYF. The CDR3 DNA follows: TGTGCCAGCAGTGAAGTAAGGGGGCTGGACGAGCAGTACTTC.